This is a list of T cell receptor beta chains from one sample in a study of T cell responses to AZD1222 COVID-19 vaccine. Profiling relied on immunoSEQ multiplex PCR, and the TCRdb table lists in-frame clones only, not all of them. The data hold tens of thousands of clones, with around 88% observed a single time. Sample: peripheral blood, taken 28 days after the second AZD1222 dose. Source of these receptors: an adult who received the AZD1222 COVID-19 vaccine. Both conserved end residues are part of each CDR3. D genes are given only for firm matches. The size field is filled for only some rows; it gives once, few, many or a size class.

d_call clone_size j_call v_call cdr3_nt cdr3_aa
- few TRBJ1-4 TRBV7-9 TGTGCCAGCAGCTTAATGAGGGGTGAGGAAAAACTGTTTTTT CASSLMRGEEKLFF
TRBD1 - TRBJ2-2 TRBV19 TGTGCCAGTAGATCGGGACAGACTACCGCCGGGGAGCTGTTTTTT CASRSGQTTAGELFF
TRBD1 - TRBJ1-2 TRBV4-1 TGCGCCAGCAGCCAAGATGTAGGGACAGGGCAAAACTATGGCTACACCTTC CASSQDVGTGQNYGYTF
- - TRBJ1-4 TRBV7-9 TGTGCCAGCAGTGATGGGACGAGAGAAAAACTGTTTTTT CASSDGTREKLFF
TRBD1 - TRBJ2-2 TRBV18 TGTGCCAGCCCCGGGACAGCGAACACCGGGGAGCTGTTTTTT CASPGTANTGELFF
- - TRBJ2-5 TRBV10-3 TGTGCCATCAGCCAAGGGGCCAAAGAGACCCAGTACTTC CAISQGAKETQYF
- once TRBJ1-2 TRBV6-1 TGTGCCAGCAGTGAAGTCCCAGGTCCCCTCCATGGCTACACCTTC CASSEVPGPLHGYTF
- - TRBJ1-4 TRBV2 TGTGCCAGCAGTGTACGCCGACGAGGACAGTCCTTTAATGAAAAACTGTTTTTT CASSVRRRGQSFNEKLFF
- - TRBJ1-1 TRBV5-5 TGTGCCAGCAGCTTGGGTGGCGGAACGAAGACTGAAGCTTTCTTT CASSLGGGTKTEAFF
- few TRBJ1-1 TRBV5-1 TGCGCCAGCAGCGACTGGACAGATGAAGCTTTCTTT CASSDWTDEAFF
- - TRBJ1-1 TRBV7-3 TGTGCCAGCAGCTTAGAAGGGGAGACTGAAGCTTTCTTT CASSLEGETEAFF
- - TRBJ2-7 TRBV10-2 TGCGCCAGCAGTGAGTGGTCAGGGAACTCCGAGCAGTACTTC CASSEWSGNSEQYF
- - TRBJ2-5 TRBV30 TGTGCCTGGAGTGCCTGGGGGACCCAGTACTTC CAWSAWGTQYF
- - TRBJ1-1 TRBV18 TGTGCCAGCTCACTCTCTCCCGGGAAGAACACTGAAGCTTTCTTT CASSLSPGKNTEAFF
- - TRBJ2-3 TRBV27 TGTGCCAGCACCAAAAGCGGACTAGATACGCAGTATTTT CASTKSGLDTQYF
- - TRBJ2-2 TRBV5-5 TGTGCCAGCAGCTGGGACCCTACCGGGGAGCTGTTTTTT CASSWDPTGELFF
- - TRBJ1-2 TRBV11-1 TGTGCCAGCAGCTATGGAACAACAGACAACTATGGCTACACCTTC CASSYGTTDNYGYTF
TRBD1 - TRBJ2-3 TRBV5-1 TGCGCCAGCAGATCGGGACAGGGCGCAGATACGCAGTATTTT CASRSGQGADTQYF
- - TRBJ2-7 TRBV6-5 TGTGCCAGCAGTACCGGGACAAGCGAGCAGTACTTC CASSTGTSEQYF
- few TRBJ2-5 TRBV5-1 TGCGCCAGCAGCGTAGGTGGAGCGGGTGGGACCCAGTACTTC CASSVGGAGGTQYF
- - TRBJ1-2 TRBV3-1/TRBV3-2 TGTGCCAGCAGCCAAGGGGGGGACATCCTGTTTCAGAGCTACACCTTC CASSQGGDILFQSYTF
- - TRBJ1-4 TRBV4-3 TGCGCCAGCAGCCAGAATCAGAATGAAAAACTGTTTTTT CASSQNQNEKLFF
- - TRBJ1-2 TRBV5-6 TGTGCCAGCAGCGCCTCCCGGGCCACAACTAACTATGGCTACACCTTC CASSASRATTNYGYTF
TRBD2 - TRBJ2-1 TRBV3-1/TRBV3-2 TGTGCCAGCAGCCAAGATAGGGGAGCGGGAGTAAGTAATGAGCAGTTCTTC CASSQDRGAGVSNEQFF
- - TRBJ1-5 TRBV3-1/TRBV3-2 TGTGCCAGCAGCCAAGCAGGGGCGGGTCAGCCCCAGCATTTT CASSQAGAGQPQHF
- - TRBJ2-2 TRBV9 TGTGCCAGCAGCGTTTATGGGCAGTCCACCGGGGAGCTGTTTTTT CASSVYGQSTGELFF
- - TRBJ1-1 TRBV30 TGTGCCTGGGGTTACCACAAAGAAGCTTTCTTT CAWGYHKEAFF
TRBD2 - TRBJ2-3 TRBV7-6 TGTGCCAGCAGCGCCGGGACTAGCGGAGATACGCAGTATTTT CASSAGTSGDTQYF
- - TRBJ2-6 TRBV7-9 TGTGCCAGCAGCCCGCTCGGCGGGGGCTCGGGTGGGGCCAACGTCCTGACTTTC CASSPLGGGSGGANVLTF
- - TRBJ1-4 TRBV6-5 TGTGCCAGCAGTTTAACACCAGATGCAACTAATGAAAAACTGTTTTTT CASSLTPDATNEKLFF
TRBD1 - TRBJ2-6 TRBV6-5 TGTGCCAGCACTCTCAGGGGGCCTGGGGCCAACGTCCTGACTTTC CASTLRGPGANVLTF
- - TRBJ1-3 TRBV2 TGTGCCAGCAGTGAAGGGGGCGGAAGAAACACCATATATTTT CASSEGGGRNTIYF
- - TRBJ2-7 TRBV25-1 TGTGCCAGCAGTGAATATTACGGAGTGCGGGACTCCTACGAGCAGTACTTC CASSEYYGVRDSYEQYF
- - TRBJ1-1 TRBV19 TGTGCCAGTAGTCTATGGGGGAGCACTGAAGCTTTCTTT CASSLWGSTEAFF
TRBD1 - TRBJ1-1 TRBV25-1 TGTGCCAGCTGCCTTCCCATGGCCAGGGGGCGGCCGAACACTGAAGCTTTCTTT CASCLPMARGRPNTEAFF
TRBD2 once TRBJ2-5 TRBV29-1 TGCAGCGTTGTACGGGAGGGCTCCTCGGGGACCCAGTACTTC CSVVREGSSGTQYF
- - TRBJ1-6 TRBV11-2 TGTGCCAGCAGTCCCCAAGGGACCCTACTTAATTCACCCCTCCACTTT CASSPQGTLLNSPLHF
- - TRBJ1-1 TRBV12-5 TGTGCTAGTGGCACAGGTTCCATCACTGAAGCTTTCTTT CASGTGSITEAFF
- - TRBJ1-4 TRBV20-1 TGCAGTGCTAGTTATAAGGCTCCCGGGACGGGAAAACTGTTTTTT CSASYKAPGTGKLFF
TRBD2 - TRBJ2-1 TRBV9 TGTGCCAGCAGCGTCGAGACTAGCGGTAACAATGAGCAGTTCTTC CASSVETSGNNEQFF
- - TRBJ1-1 TRBV11-3 TGTGCCAGCAGCTTGGGCCCGACAGGTAACACTGAAGCTTTCTTT CASSLGPTGNTEAFF
TRBD2 - TRBJ2-1 TRBV4-2 TGTGCCAGCAGTCCCCGAGGGCGGGAGTCAGATGAGCAGTTCTTC CASSPRGRESDEQFF
TRBD1 - TRBJ2-1 TRBV9 TGTGCCAGCAGCGTAGCCATGGGACAGGGCGATGAGCAGTTCTTC CASSVAMGQGDEQFF
- - TRBJ1-5 TRBV5-8 TGTGCCAGCAGCTTGACATTTAGCAATCAGCCCCAGCATTTT CASSLTFSNQPQHF
- - TRBJ1-5 TRBV4-1 TGCGCCAGCAGCCAAGAAAATAGAGGGAATCAGCCCCAGCATTTT CASSQENRGNQPQHF
- - TRBJ1-1 TRBV9 TGTGCCAGCAGCCCAGGGGAACGGTTGAACACTGAAGCTTTCTTT CASSPGERLNTEAFF
TRBD1 - TRBJ2-7 TRBV20-1 TGCAGTGCTAGTCTCGGGACAGGAAGAGTCCTCATTGGCGAGCAGTACTTC CSASLGTGRVLIGEQYF